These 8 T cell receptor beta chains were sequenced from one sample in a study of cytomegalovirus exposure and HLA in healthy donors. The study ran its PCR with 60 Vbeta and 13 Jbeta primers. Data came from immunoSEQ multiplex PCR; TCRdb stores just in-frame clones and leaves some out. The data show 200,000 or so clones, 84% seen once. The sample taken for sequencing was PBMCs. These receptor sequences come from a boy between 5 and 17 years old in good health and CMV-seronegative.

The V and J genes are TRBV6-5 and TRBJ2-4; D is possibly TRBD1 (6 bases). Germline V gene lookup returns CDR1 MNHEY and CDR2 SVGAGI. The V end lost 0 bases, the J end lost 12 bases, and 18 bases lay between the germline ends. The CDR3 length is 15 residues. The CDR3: CASSYSSQGHSHQYF. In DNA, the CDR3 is TGTGCCAGCAGTTACTCGAGTCAGGGGCATTCTCATCAGTACTTC.

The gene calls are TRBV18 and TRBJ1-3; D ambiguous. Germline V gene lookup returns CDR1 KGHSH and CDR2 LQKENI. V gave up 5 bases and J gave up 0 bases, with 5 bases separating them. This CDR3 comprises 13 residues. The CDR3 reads CASSSGSGNTIYF. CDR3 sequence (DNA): TGTGCCAGCTCATCCGGCTCTGGAAACACCATATATTTT.

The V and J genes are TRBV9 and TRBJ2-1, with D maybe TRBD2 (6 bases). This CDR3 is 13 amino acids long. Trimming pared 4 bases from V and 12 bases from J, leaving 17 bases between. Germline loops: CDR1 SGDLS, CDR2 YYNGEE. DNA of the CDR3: TGTGCCAGCAGCCTCTCCGGGACGGGGGTGCAGTTCTTC. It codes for CASSLSGTGVQFF.

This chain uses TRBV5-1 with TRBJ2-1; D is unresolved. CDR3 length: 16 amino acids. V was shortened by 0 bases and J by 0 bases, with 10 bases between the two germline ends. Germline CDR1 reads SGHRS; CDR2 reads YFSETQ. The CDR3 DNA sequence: TGCGCCAGCAGCTTGGTCCGCGGCGGCTCCTACAATGAGCAGTTCTTC. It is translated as CASSLVRGGSYNEQFF.

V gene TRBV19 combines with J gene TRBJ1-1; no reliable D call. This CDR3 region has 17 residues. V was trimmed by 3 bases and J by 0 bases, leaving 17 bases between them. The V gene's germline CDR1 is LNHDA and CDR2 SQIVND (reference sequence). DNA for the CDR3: TGTGCCAGTAGTATTAATACGGGGTGGGCCTTGAACACTGAAGCTTTCTTT. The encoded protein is CASSINTGWALNTEAFF. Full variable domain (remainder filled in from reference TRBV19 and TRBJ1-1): DGGITQSPKYLFRKEGQNVTLSCEQNLNHDAMYWYRQDPGQGLRLIYYSQIVNDFQKGDIAEGYSVSREKKESFPLTVTSAQKNPTAFYLCASSINTGWALNTEAFFGQGTRLTVV.

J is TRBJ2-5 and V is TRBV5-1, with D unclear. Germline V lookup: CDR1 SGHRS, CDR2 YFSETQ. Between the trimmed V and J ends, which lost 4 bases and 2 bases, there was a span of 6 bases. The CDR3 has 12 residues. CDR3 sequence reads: CASSLRQETQYF. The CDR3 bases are TGCGCCAGCAGCCTGAGACAAGAGACCCAGTACTTC. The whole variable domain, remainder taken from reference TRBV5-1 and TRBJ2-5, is KAGVTQTPRYLIKTRGQQVTLSCSPISGHRSVSWYQQTPGQGLQFLFEYFSETQRNKGNFPGRFSGRQFSNSRSEMNVSTLELGDSALYLCASSLRQETQYFGPGTRLLVL.

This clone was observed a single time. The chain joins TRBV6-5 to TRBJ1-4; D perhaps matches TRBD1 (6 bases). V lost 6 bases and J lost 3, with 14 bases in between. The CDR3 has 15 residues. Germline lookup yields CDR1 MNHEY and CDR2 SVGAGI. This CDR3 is CASSYQGPSNEKLFF. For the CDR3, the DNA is TGTGCCAGCAGCTACCAGGGGCCTTCTAATGAAAAACTGTTTTTT.

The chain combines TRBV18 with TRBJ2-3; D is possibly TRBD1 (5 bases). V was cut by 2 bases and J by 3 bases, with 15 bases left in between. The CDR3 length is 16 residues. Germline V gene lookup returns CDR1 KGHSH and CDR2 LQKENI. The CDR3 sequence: CASSPKAKGKTDTQYF. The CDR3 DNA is TGTGCCAGCTCACCAAAGGCGAAGGGGAAGACAGATACGCAGTATTTT.